The 24 T cell receptor beta chains listed next were all sequenced from one sample in a study of CD8+ T cells in alopecia areata. cDNA serving as the sequencing template came from extracted, reverse transcribed RNA. Clones were read by immunoSEQ multiplex PCR, and TCRdb kept only the in-frame ones, dropping some. The table lists about 97,000 clones, about 40% of them singletons. The sequencing input was CD4+ T cells sorted from blood. These receptor sequences come from a human donor with alopecia areata.

In its sample, this clone was seen a few times. The CDR3 DNA is TGCGCCAGCAGCCAGGACAGGGACGTAGGGACCCAGTACTTC. This gives the protein CASSQDRDVGTQYF. The chain couples TRBV4-3 to TRBJ2-5; TRBD1 matches at 8 bases. The germline V gene has CDR1 LGHNA and CDR2 YSLEER. The CDR3 is 14 residues long. Losses at the gene ends were 3 bases for V and 7 bases for J; bases not matched to a gene: 7.

This clone was seen once. The rearrangement links TRBV7-2 to TRBJ1-1; D is unclear. The V and J ends lost 1 base and 3 bases respectively, with 12 bases between them. Germline assignment: CDR1 SGHTA and CDR2 FQGNSA. This CDR3 contains 15 residues. The CDR3 spells CASSLVVNVDTEAFF. The CDR3 bases are TGTGCCAGCAGCTTAGTAGTCAACGTGGACACTGAAGCTTTCTTT.

J is TRBJ2-3 and V is TRBV29-1; D is undetermined. The V end lost 6 bases, the J end lost 6 bases, and 1 base lay between the germline ends. Germline V gene lookup returns CDR1 SQVTM and CDR2 ANQGSEA. This CDR3 contains 8 residues. The CDR3 DNA reads TGCAGCGTGGATACGCAGTATTTT. Amino acids: CSVDTQYF.

The genes are TRBV29-1 and TRBJ2-7, with 8 bases fitting TRBD2. V lost 4 bases, J lost 3 bases, and 11 bases stayed unmatched. CDR1 and CDR2 (germline): SQVTM, ANQGSEA. CDR3 size: 15 residues. CDR3 nucleotide sequence: TGCAGCGTTGGGATCGGGGGGGCCGTTCACTACGAGCAGTACTTC. Protein sequence: CSVGIGGAVHYEQYF.

The rearrangement links TRBV2 to TRBJ2-7; 9 bases are shared with TRBD2. V was clipped by 4 bases and J by 4 bases; unmatched bases: 11. Germline V CDR1 and CDR2: SNHLY, FYNNEI. The CDR3 contains 16 residues. The chain's CDR3 is CASSVLAGSRGYEQYF. The CDR3, as DNA: TGTGCCAGCAGTGTCCTAGCGGGGAGCCGCGGTTACGAGCAGTACTTC.

The gene calls are TRBV4-1 and TRBJ2-3; D call uncertain. Trimming took 0 bases from V and 1 from J, leaving 8 bases between them. The CDR3 is 15 residues long. Germline V gene lookup returns CDR1 MGHRA and CDR2 YSYEKL. In nucleotides, the CDR3 is TGCGCCAGCAGCCAAGAGCTGTCAGGCACAGATACGCAGTATTTT. Translation gives CASSQELSGTDTQYF.

The CDR3 nucleotides read TGCAGCGTCAGACAGGAGATGAACACTGAAGCTTTCTTT. Translated: CSVRQEMNTEAFF. This chain links TRBV29-1 with TRBJ1-1; TRBD1 is a possible D gene (6 bases). This CDR3 spans 13 amino acids. The V gene's germline CDR1 is SQVTM and CDR2 ANQGSEA. V was trimmed by 6 bases and J by 0 bases, leaving 11 bases between them.

In this sample, this clone turned up a few times. The chain combines TRBV27 with TRBJ2-4; TRBD2 matches 9 bases. This CDR3 spans 18 amino acids. V dropped 2 bases and J dropped 0; count of bases not matched to a gene: 8. CDR1 MNHEY and CDR2 SMNVEV come from the germline V gene (reference sequence). DNA of the CDR3: TGTGCCAGCAGTTTAGAAGCTAGCGGGACCTTAGCCAAAAACATTCAGTACTTC. This encodes CASSLEASGTLAKNIQYF.

The CDR3 reads CAWRLEGGLFF. The CDR3 DNA sequence: TGTGCCTGGCGACTAGAGGGTGGGCTGTTTTTT. V and J are TRBV30 and TRBJ1-4; no reliable D call. Deletions cut 5 bases from V and 14 bases from J, with 15 bases between. The CDR3 runs to 11 residues. Looked up from germline, CDR1 is GTSNPN and CDR2 is SVGIG (reference sequence).

The chain is built from TRBV29-1 and TRBJ1-3, with D uncertain. CDR1 is SQVTM, CDR2 ANQGSEA, per germline. The V gene lost 1 base and the J gene lost 0 bases, with 4 bases spanning the gap. This CDR3 is built from 13 residues. CDR3 DNA sequence: TGCAGCGTTGAAGTGAGCTCTGGAAACACCATATATTTT. Encoded protein: CSVEVSSGNTIYF.

This rearrangement joins TRBV19 to TRBJ2-2; D gene unclear. Trimming left V 5 bases short and J 4 bases short, with 11 bases between. The V gene's germline CDR1 is LNHDA and CDR2 SQIVND (reference sequence). The CDR3 is 14 amino acids. The CDR3 reads CASSPEKPTGELFF. The DNA of the CDR3 is TGTGCCAGTAGTCCTGAGAAACCCACCGGGGAGCTGTTTTTT.

This clone turned up a few times. The V and J genes are TRBV7-9 and TRBJ2-1; D not resolved. CDR3 length: 12 amino acids. Germline loops: CDR1 SEHNR, CDR2 FQNEAQ (reference sequence). Between the trimmed V and J ends, which lost 3 bases and 6 bases, there was a span of 6 bases. CDR3 region: CASSFNTNEQFF. In nucleotides, the CDR3 is TGTGCCAGCAGCTTTAACACCAATGAGCAGTTCTTC.

The chain joins TRBV5-4 to TRBJ2-5; perhaps TRBD2 as D (6 bases). Per the germline V gene, CDR1 is SGHNT and CDR2 is YYREEE (reference sequence). The ends were cut back, 3 bases at V and 5 bases at J, with 14 bases in the middle. CDR3 length: 14 residues. The CDR3 nucleotides read TGTGCCAGCAGCTCCGGGACTCGAGGGGAGACCCAGTACTTC. Translated, it gives CASSSGTRGETQYF. The whole variable domain, remainder taken from reference TRBV5-4 and TRBJ2-5, is ETGVTQSPTHLIKTRGQQVTLRCSSQSGHNTVSWYQQALGQGPQFIFQYYREEENGRGNFPPRFSGLQFPNYSSELNVNALELDDSALYLCASSSGTRGETQYFGPGTRLLVL.

The chain uses TRBV29-1 and TRBJ2-5; the D gene is possibly TRBD2 (6 bases). With 3 bases removed from V and 4 bases from J, the gap between germline ends came to 9 bases. Germline lookup yields CDR1 SQVTM and CDR2 ANQGSEA. The CDR3 extends over 12 amino acids. CDR3 amino acids: CSVEGTGETQYF. Written as DNA, the CDR3 is TGCAGCGTTGAGGGGACTGGAGAGACCCAGTACTTC.

This clone has only a few counts. The gene calls are TRBV28 and TRBJ2-3; D is possibly TRBD1 or TRBD2 (6 bases each). The CDR3 has 15 residues. V lost 6 bases to trimming and J lost 4 bases, with 17 bases between them. Germline V CDR1 and CDR2: MDHEN, SYDVKM. CDR3 sequence reads: CASSQTGGRPDTQYF. CDR3 bases: TGTGCCAGCAGCCAAACCGGGGGCCGGCCAGATACGCAGTATTTT.

The chain carries TRBV5-1 and TRBJ2-3; TRBD2 matches 10 bases. Trimming at V came to 3 bases and at J to 1 base, leaving 8 bases not matched to a gene. There are 17 residues in the CDR3. CDR1 and CDR2 from the germline V gene are SGHRS and YFSETQ. CDR3 loop: CASSSTLGLAGTDTQYF. The CDR3, as DNA: TGCGCCAGCAGCTCAACGTTAGGACTAGCGGGCACAGATACGCAGTATTTT.

This clone came up a few times. The chain recombines TRBV29-1 with TRBJ2-3, with no clear D. Germline assignment: CDR1 SQVTM and CDR2 ANQGSEA. This CDR3 is 16 amino acids long. Between the trimmed V and J ends, which lost 4 bases and 6 bases, there was a span of 23 bases. CDR3 residues: CSVVLTGKVLMDTQYF. Here the CDR3 DNA reads TGCAGCGTTGTGCTGACGGGCAAAGTTTTAATGGATACGCAGTATTTT.

The rearrangement uses TRBV11-2 and TRBJ2-5, with 9 bases fitting TRBD1. The CDR3 is 14 residues long. CDR1 and CDR2 from the germline V gene are SGHAT and FQNNGV. With V trimmed by 1 base and J by 4 bases, 1 base remained unmatched. The CDR3 DNA is TGTGCCAGCAGCTTAGGACAGGGGGGAGAGACCCAGTACTTC. Translation: CASSLGQGGETQYF.

The CDR3 DNA reads TGTGCCAGCAGCGCCGACAGGATAGGAACAGATACGCAGTATTTT. It yields the protein CASSADRIGTDTQYF. This sequence joins TRBV11-2 and TRBJ2-3; weak D call: TRBD1 (6 bases). The CDR3 is 15 residues long. Trimming cost V 5 bases and J 3 bases, with 15 bases left between them. Germline-derived CDR1 and CDR2 are SGHAT and FQNNGV.

The J gene is TRBJ2-5, the V gene TRBV30, with D hard to call. Germline lookup yields CDR1 GTSNPN and CDR2 SVGIG (reference sequence). The CDR3 contains 13 residues. Trimming pared 6 bases from V and 5 bases from J, leaving 16 bases between. CDR3 sequence: CACTNRFAETQYF. As DNA, the CDR3 is TGTGCCTGCACAAACAGATTCGCGGAGACCCAGTACTTC.

Only a few counts were recorded for this clone. The chain recombines TRBV7-9 with TRBJ2-1; 10 nucleotides line up with TRBD2. Trimming took 3 bases from V and 14 from J; bases not matched to a gene: 7. From germline, CDR1 is SEHNR and CDR2 FQNEAQ (reference sequence). This CDR3 is 13 amino acids long. CDR3 region: CASSFDPGLAKFF. The CDR3 nucleotides are TGTGCCAGCAGCTTTGACCCGGGACTAGCGAAGTTCTTC.

The chain has TRBV4-1 and TRBJ2-2; 9 nucleotides agree with TRBD1. Trimming took 2 bases from V and 5 from J; bases not matched to a gene: 6. The V gene's germline CDR1 is MGHRA and CDR2 YSYEKL. The CDR3 spans 16 residues. This CDR3 is CASSQSDRGGTGELFF. The CDR3 coding sequence is TGCGCCAGCAGCCAATCGGACAGGGGTGGGACCGGGGAGCTGTTTTTT.

The chain couples TRBV30 to TRBJ2-5; 7 nucleotides agree with TRBD1. With V trimmed by 3 bases and J by 2 bases, 3 bases remained unmatched. Germline V gene sequence: CDR1 GTSNPN, CDR2 SVGIG (reference sequence). The CDR3 covers 13 residues. The CDR3 sequence is CAWRLTGQETQYF. The CDR3 DNA follows: TGTGCCTGGAGATTGACAGGGCAAGAGACCCAGTACTTC.

This chain's CDR3 is CASSSRLANTDTQYF. CDR3 nucleotide sequence: TGTGCCAGCAGTTCCCGACTAGCAAACACAGATACGCAGTATTTT. The rearrangement links TRBV6-6 to TRBJ2-3, with 7 bases matching TRBD2. Losses at the gene ends were 4 bases for V and 2 bases for J; bases not matched to a gene: 6. The CDR3 is 15 residues long. Germline lookup yields CDR1 MNHNY and CDR2 SVGAGI (reference sequence).